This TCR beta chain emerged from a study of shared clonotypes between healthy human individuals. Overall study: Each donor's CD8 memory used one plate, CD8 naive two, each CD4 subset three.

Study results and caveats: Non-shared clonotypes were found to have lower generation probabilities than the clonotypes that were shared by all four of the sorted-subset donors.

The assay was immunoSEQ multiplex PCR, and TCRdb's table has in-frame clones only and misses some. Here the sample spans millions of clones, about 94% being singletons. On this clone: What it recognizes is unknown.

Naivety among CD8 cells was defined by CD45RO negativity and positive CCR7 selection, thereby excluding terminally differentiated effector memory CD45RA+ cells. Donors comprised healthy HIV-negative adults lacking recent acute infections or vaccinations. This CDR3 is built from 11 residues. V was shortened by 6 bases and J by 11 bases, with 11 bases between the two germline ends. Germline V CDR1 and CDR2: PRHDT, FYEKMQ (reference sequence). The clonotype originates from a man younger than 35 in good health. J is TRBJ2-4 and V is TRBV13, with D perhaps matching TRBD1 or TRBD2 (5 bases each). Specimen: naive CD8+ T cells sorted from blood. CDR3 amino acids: CASSQLGVQYF. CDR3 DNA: TGTGCCAGCAGTCAATTGGGGGTTCAGTACTTC.